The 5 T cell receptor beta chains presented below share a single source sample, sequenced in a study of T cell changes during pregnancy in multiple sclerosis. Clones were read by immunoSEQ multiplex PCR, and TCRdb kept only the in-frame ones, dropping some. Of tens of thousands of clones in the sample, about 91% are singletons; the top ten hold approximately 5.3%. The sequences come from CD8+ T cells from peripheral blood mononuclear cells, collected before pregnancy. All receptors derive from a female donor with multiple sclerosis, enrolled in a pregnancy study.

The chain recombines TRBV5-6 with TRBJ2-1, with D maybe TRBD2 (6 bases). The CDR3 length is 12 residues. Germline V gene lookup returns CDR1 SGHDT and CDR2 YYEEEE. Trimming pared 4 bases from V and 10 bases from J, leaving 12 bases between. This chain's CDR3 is CASSIGRGEQFF. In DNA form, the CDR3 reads TGTGCCAGCAGCATCGGACGGGGGGAGCAGTTCTTC.

The CDR3 DNA reads TGTGCCAGTAGTCTGGGGGAACAGGGGTCACTTTACAATGAGCAGTTCTTC. Translation gives CASSLGEQGSLYNEQFF. V gene TRBV19 combines with J gene TRBJ2-1; TRBD1 matches 7 bases. Germline V gene sequence: CDR1 LNHDA, CDR2 SQIVND (reference sequence). The CDR3 spans 17 residues. The V and J ends lost 5 bases and 4 bases, in that order; junction bases with no gene match: 14. Combining the CDR3 with reference TRBV19 and TRBJ2-1 gives the whole variable domain DGGITQSPKYLFRKEGQNVTLSCEQNLNHDAMYWYRQDPGQGLRLIYYSQIVNDFQKGDIAEGYSVSREKKESFPLTVTSAQKNPTAFYLCASSLGEQGSLYNEQFFGPGTRLTVL.

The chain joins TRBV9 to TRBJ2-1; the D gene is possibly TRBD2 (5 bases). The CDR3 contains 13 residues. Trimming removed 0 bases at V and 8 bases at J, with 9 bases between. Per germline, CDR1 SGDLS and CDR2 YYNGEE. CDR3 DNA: TGTGCCAGCAGCGTAGTAGAGGGCTATGAGCAGTTCTTC. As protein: CASSVVEGYEQFF.

The CDR3 protein is CASSMTGSGTEAFF. As DNA, the CDR3 is TGTGCCAGCAGTATGACAGGGTCGGGCACTGAAGCTTTCTTT. The chain carries TRBV25-1 and TRBJ1-1; 7 bases are shared with TRBD1. The CDR3 contains 14 residues. CDR1 is MGHDK and CDR2 is SYGVNS in the germline V gene. Trimming cost V 5 bases and J 4 bases; bases outside gene matches: 7.

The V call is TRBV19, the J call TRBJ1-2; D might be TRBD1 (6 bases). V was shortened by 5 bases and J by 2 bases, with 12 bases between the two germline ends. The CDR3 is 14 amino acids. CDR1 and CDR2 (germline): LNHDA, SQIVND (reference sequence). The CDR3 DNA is TGTGCCAGTAGTGGGAGACAGGCGAACTATGGCTACACCTTC. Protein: CASSGRQANYGYTF.